Listed below are T cell receptor beta chains from one sample, sequenced in a study of monozygotic twins with inflammatory bowel disease. TCRdb re-called the 5' RACE reads, yielding one record per CDR3 amino acid sequence without DNA. Its table lists around 190,000 distinct CDR3 sequences. Input material: blood. These receptor sequences come from a human donor with ulcerative colitis or Crohn's disease, or a healthy co-twin of an affected twin (not recorded which). The CDR3 runs from the conserved cysteine through the conserved F or W. Fields, in order: J gene, V gene, CDR3 protein.

TRBJ2-1 TRBV10-3 CAISESRGGNEQFF
TRBJ2-1 TRBV20-1 CSASWEYNEQFF
TRBJ1-1 TRBV5-1 CASSVRVGTEAFF
TRBJ2-5 TRBV7-9 CASSYRLAGFIETQYF
TRBJ2-2 TRBV12-3/TRBV12-4 CASGGQGNTGELFF
TRBJ2-2 TRBV7-3 CASSRQDNTGELFF
TRBJ1-5 TRBV7-2 CASSFSSGQPQHF
TRBJ1-1 TRBV27 CASSWGPDRDPEAFF
TRBJ2-7 TRBV7-9 CASSLLGQGNEQYF
TRBJ1-5 TRBV12-3/TRBV12-4 CASRPTRGANQPQHF
TRBJ1-4 TRBV7-9 CASSLSGYGEKLFF
TRBJ1-2 TRBV5-1 CASSLAAGTGGYGYTF
TRBJ2-3 TRBV16 CASTLQSGTDTQYF
TRBJ1-5 TRBV4-1 CASSRLGLGQTSQPQHF
TRBJ2-1 TRBV5-1 CASSLEPRGLYNEQFF
TRBJ2-1 TRBV7-6 CASSPHRGNEQFF
TRBJ1-6 TRBV12-3/TRBV12-4 CASSLRQGHSPLHF